This entry concerns a single TCR beta chain. Antigen specificity is unknown. The data were produced by immunoSEQ multiplex PCR, yet TCRdb's version contains in-frame clones alone and is incomplete. The sample holds around 140,000 clones; about 91% are singletons and the top ten take roughly 3.5%. It was second doses at about 4 or about 12 weeks that were pooled. This specimen comes from a study of T cell responses to AZD1222 COVID-19 vaccine. Findings and limits, study-wide: Spike-specific TCR breadth and depth went up after people got two AZD1222 doses. Only five or six AZD1222 recipients tested seropositive at baseline. There were vaccine-associated CD4 TCRs across spike, dominant at 160-218 and 743-854.

Germline CDR1 MDHEN, CDR2 SYDVKM. The CDR3 consists of 14 residues. The V end lost 8 bases, the J end lost 6 bases, and 17 bases lay between the germline ends. The clonotype originates from an adult who received the AZD1222 COVID-19 vaccine. Sequenced here: peripheral blood, sampled 28 days after the second AZD1222 dose. The chain combines TRBV28 with TRBJ1-5, with a possible D match to TRBD1 (6 bases). This chain's CDR3 is CASELEGGGQPQHF. CDR3 nucleotides: TGTGCCAGCGAGCTAGAGGGGGGCGGTCAGCCCCAGCATTTT.